The source of this TCR beta chain is a study of cytomegalovirus exposure and HLA in healthy donors. There are a few counts of this clone. Its antigen is undetermined. V was shortened by 1 base and J by 7 bases, with 14 bases between the two germline ends. This CDR3 has 14 amino acids. The germline V gene has CDR1 SGHNT and CDR2 YENEEA. Primers included in the PCR were 60 Vbeta and 13 Jbeta primers. Generated by immunoSEQ multiplex PCR, the TCRdb table keeps only in-frame clones and is missing some. This sample has more than 95,000 clones, with around 75% found just once. Study conclusions and caveats: Later findings reportedly placed an Asian-associated ancestry cluster below the approximately 620-donor mean for N-insertions. Rarity held for most TCR sequences, but there were some public TCRs that occurred in many donors. For TCR beta chains, V- and J-gene trimming was later linked to a missense DCLRE1C variant.

The source is a middle-aged man in good health and CMV-seronegative. Sequencing was performed on PBMCs. V usage is TRBV11-3 and J usage is TRBJ2-7; maybe TRBD1 (5 bases). The CDR3 region is CASSLVGARREQYF. The CDR3 DNA reads TGTGCCAGCAGCTTAGTTGGGGCTCGGAGAGAGCAGTACTTC.